This T cell receptor (beta chain) was found in a study of T cell clonality in common variable immunodeficiency. This clone was counted many times. Its cognate antigen is unknown. The CDR3 is cut off 3 residues early in the read; its end comes from the germline J gene. Heparinized whole blood, 5 to 8 ml, came from each donor. This CDR3 spans 16 amino acids. Trimming shortened V by 7 bases and J by 5 bases, and 23 bases separated the two germline ends. Some clones are missing from TCRdb's copy, which holds only in-frame ones; the method was immunoSEQ multiplex PCR. This repertoire holds more than 30,000 clones, and none appear only once. Study-wide results and caveats: Compared with healthy controls, CVID subjects showed increased TCRbeta clonality, mostly in about a third. Fewer TCRbeta clones were shared among CVID subjects than controls. Reportedly, TCR beta sequences from common variable immunodeficiency showed fewer deletions and N-nucleotide insertions.

The receptor was derived from a person aged 18-70 years in good health. Sequences were obtained from peripheral blood mononuclear cells. The chain carries TRBV12-3 or TRBV12-4 and TRBJ2-5; TRBD2 might be the D (6 bases). CDR3 DNA, as far as it was read: TGTGCCAGCACCCCACGGGGGACCCCAATTTTGGAGACC. It is translated as CASTPRGTPILET. The CDR3 in full is CASTPRGTPILETQYF.